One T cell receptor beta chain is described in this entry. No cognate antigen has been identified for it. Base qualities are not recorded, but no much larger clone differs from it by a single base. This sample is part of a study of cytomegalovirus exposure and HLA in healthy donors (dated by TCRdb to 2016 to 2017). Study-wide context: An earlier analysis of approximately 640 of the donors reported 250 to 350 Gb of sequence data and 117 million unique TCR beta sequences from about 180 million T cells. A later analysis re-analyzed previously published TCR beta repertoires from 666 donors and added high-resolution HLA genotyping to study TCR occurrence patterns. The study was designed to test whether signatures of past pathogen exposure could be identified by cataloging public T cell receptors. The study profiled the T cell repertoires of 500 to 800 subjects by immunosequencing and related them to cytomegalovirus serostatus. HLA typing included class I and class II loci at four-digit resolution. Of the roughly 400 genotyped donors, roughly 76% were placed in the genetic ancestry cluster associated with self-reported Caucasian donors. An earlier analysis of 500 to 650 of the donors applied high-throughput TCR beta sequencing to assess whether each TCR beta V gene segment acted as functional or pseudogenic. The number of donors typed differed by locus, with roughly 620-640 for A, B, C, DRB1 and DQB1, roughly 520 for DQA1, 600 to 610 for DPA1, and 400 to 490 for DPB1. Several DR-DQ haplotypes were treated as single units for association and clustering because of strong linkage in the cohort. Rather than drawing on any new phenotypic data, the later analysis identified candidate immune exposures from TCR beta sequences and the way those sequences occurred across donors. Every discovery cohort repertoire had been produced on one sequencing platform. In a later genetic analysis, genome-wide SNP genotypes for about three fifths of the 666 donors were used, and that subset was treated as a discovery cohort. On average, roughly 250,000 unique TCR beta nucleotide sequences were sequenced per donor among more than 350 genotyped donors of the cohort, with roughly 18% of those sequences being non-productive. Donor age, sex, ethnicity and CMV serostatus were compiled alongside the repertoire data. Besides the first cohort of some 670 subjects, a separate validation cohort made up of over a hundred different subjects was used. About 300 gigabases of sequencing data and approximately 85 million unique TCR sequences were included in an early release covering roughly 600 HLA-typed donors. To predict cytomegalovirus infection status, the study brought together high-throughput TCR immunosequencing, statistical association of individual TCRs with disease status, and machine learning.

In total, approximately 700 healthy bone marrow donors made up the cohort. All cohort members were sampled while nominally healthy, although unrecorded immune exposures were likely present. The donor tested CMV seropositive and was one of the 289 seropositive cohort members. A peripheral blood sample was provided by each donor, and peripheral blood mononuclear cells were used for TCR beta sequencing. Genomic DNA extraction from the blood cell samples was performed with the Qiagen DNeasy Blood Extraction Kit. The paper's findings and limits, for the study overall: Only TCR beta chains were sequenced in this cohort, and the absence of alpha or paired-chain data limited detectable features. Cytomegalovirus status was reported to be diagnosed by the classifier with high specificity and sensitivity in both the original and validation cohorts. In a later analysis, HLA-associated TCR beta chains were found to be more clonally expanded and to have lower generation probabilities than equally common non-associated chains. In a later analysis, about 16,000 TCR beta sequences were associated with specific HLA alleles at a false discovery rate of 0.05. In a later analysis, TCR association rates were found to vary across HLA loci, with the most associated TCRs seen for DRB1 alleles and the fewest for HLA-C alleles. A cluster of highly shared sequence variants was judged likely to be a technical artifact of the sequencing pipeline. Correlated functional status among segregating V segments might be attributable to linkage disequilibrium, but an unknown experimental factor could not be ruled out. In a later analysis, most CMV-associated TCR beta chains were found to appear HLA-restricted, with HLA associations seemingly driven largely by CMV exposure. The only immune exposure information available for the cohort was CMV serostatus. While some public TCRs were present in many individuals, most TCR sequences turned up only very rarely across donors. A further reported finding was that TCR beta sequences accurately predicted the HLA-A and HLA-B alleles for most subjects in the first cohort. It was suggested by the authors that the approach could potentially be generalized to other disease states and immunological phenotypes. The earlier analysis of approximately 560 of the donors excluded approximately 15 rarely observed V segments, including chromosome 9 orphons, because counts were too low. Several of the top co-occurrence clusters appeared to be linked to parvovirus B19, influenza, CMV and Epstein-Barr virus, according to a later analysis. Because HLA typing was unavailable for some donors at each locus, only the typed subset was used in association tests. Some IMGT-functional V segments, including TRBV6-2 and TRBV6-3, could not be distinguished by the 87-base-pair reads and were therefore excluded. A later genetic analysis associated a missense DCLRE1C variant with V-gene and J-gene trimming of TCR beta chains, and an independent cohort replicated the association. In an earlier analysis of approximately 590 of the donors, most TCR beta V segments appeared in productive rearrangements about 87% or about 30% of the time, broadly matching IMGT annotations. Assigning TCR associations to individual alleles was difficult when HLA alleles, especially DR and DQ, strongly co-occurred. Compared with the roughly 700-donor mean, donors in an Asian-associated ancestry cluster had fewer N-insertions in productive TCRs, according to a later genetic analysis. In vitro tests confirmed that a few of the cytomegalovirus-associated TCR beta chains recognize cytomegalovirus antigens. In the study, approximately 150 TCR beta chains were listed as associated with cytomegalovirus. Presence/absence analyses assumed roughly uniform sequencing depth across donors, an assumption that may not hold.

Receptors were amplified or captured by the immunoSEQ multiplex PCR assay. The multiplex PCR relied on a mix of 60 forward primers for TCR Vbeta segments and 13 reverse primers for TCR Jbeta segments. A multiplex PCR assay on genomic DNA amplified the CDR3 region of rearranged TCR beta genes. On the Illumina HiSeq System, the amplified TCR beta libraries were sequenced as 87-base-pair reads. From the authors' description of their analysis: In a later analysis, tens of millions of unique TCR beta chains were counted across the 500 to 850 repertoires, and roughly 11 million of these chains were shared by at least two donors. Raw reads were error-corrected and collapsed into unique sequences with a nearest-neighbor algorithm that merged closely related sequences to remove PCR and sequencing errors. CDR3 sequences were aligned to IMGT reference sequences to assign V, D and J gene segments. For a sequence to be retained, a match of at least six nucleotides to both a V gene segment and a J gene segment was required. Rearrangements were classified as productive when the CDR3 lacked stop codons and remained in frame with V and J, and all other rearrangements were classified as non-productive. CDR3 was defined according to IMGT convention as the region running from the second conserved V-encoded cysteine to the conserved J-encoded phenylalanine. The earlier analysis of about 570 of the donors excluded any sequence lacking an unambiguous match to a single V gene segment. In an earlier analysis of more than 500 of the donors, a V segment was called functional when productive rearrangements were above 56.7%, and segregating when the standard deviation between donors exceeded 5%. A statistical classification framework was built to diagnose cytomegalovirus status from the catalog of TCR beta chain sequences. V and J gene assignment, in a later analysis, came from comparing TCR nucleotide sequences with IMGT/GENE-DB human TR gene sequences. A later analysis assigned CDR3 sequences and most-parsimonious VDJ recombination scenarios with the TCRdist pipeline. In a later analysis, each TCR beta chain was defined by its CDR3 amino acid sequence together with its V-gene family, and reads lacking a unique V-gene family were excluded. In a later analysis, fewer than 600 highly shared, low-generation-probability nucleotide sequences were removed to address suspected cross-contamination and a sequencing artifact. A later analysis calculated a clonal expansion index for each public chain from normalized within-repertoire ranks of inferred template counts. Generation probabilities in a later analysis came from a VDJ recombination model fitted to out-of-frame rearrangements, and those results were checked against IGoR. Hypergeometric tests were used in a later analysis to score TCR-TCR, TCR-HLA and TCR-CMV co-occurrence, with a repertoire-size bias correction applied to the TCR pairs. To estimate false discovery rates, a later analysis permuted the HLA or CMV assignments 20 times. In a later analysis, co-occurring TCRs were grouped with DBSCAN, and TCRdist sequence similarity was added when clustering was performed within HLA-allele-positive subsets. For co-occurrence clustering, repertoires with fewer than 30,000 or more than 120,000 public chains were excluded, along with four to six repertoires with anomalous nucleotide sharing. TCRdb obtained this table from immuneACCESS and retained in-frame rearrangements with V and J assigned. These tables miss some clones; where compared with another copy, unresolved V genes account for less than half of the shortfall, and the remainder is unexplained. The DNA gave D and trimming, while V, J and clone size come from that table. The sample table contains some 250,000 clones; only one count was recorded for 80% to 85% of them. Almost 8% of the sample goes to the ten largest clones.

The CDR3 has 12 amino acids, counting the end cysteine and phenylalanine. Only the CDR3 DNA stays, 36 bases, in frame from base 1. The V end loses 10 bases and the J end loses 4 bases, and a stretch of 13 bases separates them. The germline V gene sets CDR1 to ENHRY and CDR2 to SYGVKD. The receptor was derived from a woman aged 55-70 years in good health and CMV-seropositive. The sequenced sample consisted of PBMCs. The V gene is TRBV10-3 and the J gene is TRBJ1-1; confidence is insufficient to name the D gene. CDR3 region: CATGRGPTEAFF. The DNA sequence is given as TGTGCCACCGGGAGAGGGCCCACTGAAGCTTTCTTT.